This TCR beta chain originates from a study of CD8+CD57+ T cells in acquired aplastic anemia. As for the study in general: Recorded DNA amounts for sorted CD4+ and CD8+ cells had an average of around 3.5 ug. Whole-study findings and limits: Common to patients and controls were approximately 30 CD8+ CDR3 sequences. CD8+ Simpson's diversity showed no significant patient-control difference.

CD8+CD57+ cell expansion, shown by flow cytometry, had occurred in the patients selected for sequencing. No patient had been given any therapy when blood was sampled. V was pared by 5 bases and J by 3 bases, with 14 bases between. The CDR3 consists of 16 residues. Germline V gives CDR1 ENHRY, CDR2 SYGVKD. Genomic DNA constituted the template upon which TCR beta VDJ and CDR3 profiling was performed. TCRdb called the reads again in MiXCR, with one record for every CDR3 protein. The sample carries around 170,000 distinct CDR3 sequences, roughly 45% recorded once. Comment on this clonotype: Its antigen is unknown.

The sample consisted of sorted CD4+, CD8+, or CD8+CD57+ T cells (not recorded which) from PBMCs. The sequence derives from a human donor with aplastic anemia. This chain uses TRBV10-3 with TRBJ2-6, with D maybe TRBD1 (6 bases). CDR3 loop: CAISKLGAGGANVLTF. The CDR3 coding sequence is TGTGCCATCAGTAAATTGGGGGCGGGTGGGGCCAACGTCCTGACTTTC.